A selection of T cell receptor beta chains follows, all from one sample in a study of cytomegalovirus exposure and HLA in healthy donors. Data came from immunoSEQ multiplex PCR; TCRdb stores just in-frame clones and leaves some out. The table lists roughly 150,000 clones, 88% of them singletons. Sequenced: PBMCs. Every receptor here comes from a young man in good health and CMV-seronegative. CDR3s include the opening cysteine and the closing phenylalanine or tryptophan. Each record gives: clone size, D gene, J gene, V gene, CDR3 protein, CDR3 DNA. D genes are given only for firm matches. Clone size appears in some rows only: once, few, many, or a class for an expanded clone.

NA,TRBD1,TRBJ2-7,TRBV11-2,CASSLNRGSSYEQYF,TGTGCCAGCAGCTTAAACAGGGGGAGCTCCTACGAGCAGTACTTC
NA,TRBD1,TRBJ1-2,TRBV28,CASSFGSGGYSNYGYTF,TGTGCCAGCAGTTTCGGGTCAGGGGGCTATTCGAACTATGGCTACACCTTC
NA,TRBD2,TRBJ2-7,TRBV5-1,CASSLAGGGGEQYF,TGCGCCAGCAGCTTGGCGGGAGGAGGAGGCGAGCAGTACTTC
NA,NA,TRBJ1-1,TRBV5-1,CASSYTDRKNTEAFF,TGCGCCAGCAGTTACACCGACAGAAAGAACACTGAAGCTTTCTTT
NA,NA,TRBJ2-1,TRBV11-2,CASSLEVAEQFF,TGTGCCAGCAGCTTAGAAGTAGCTGAGCAGTTCTTC
NA,NA,TRBJ2-4,TRBV7-8,CASSLQGAKNIQYF,TGTGCCAGCAGCTTGCAGGGAGCCAAAAACATTCAGTACTTC
NA,TRBD1,TRBJ2-5,TRBV18,CATAGQGAQETQYF,TGTGCCACCGCGGGACAGGGGGCCCAAGAGACCCAGTACTTC
NA,TRBD1,TRBJ1-1,TRBV11-2,CASSATGGAYTEAFF,TGTGCCAGCAGCGCTACAGGGGGCGCCTACACTGAAGCTTTCTTT
once,NA,TRBJ2-7,TRBV4-1,CASSHTAASYEQYF,TGCGCCAGCAGCCATACCGCGGCCTCCTACGAGCAGTACTTC
NA,TRBD2,TRBJ2-5,TRBV7-9,CASSLVPGLVETQYF,TGTGCCAGCAGCTTAGTTCCGGGACTAGTAGAGACCCAGTACTTC
NA,TRBD1,TRBJ1-3,TRBV7-2,CASSPTGEGRNTIYF,TGTGCCAGCAGCCCGACAGGGGAGGGACGGAACACCATATATTTT
NA,TRBD1,TRBJ1-1,TRBV6-6,CASSRQGDTEAFF,TGTGCCAGCAGCCGACAGGGGGACACTGAAGCTTTCTTT
few,TRBD1,TRBJ2-7,TRBV19,CASSHGTGSYEQYF,TGTGCCAGTAGTCACGGGACAGGGTCCTACGAGCAGTACTTC
NA,NA,TRBJ1-5,TRBV28,CASGGVQGSNQPQHF,TGTGCCAGCGGGGGGGTCCAAGGGAGCAATCAGCCCCAGCATTTT
NA,NA,TRBJ1-1,TRBV19,CASSIGSRISTEAFF,TGTGCCAGTAGTATAGGGTCCAGGATCTCCACTGAAGCTTTCTTT
NA,TRBD1,TRBJ1-2,TRBV6-5,CASSPPGQGARGYTF,TGTGCCAGCAGTCCACCGGGACAGGGGGCGAGGGGCTACACCTTC
NA,TRBD1,TRBJ2-5,TRBV27,CASSLSTGGETQYF,TGTGCCAGCAGTTTATCGACAGGGGGGGAGACCCAGTACTTC
NA,TRBD1,TRBJ2-7,TRBV2,CASSEAGQGSYEQYF,TGTGCCAGCAGTGAAGCGGGACAGGGATCCTACGAGCAGTACTTC
NA,NA,TRBJ1-5,TRBV29-1,CSVVVDTGSQHF,TGCAGCGTTGTTGTAGACACGGGGTCCCAGCATTTT
NA,NA,TRBJ1-5,TRBV5-5,CASSPGGSNQPQHF,TGTGCCAGCAGCCCGGGGGGCAGTAATCAGCCCCAGCATTTT
NA,NA,TRBJ1-5,TRBV21-1,CASSISGVGNQPQHF,TGTGCCAGCAGCATTTCCGGGGTTGGCAATCAGCCCCAGCATTTT
NA,NA,TRBJ2-1,TRBV29-1,CSLGGYNEQFF,TGCAGCCTAGGGGGATACAATGAGCAGTTCTTC
NA,TRBD1,TRBJ1-1,TRBV6-5,CASSYSTDGTVF,TGTGCCAGCAGTTACTCGACTGATGGGACAGTGTTT
NA,NA,TRBJ1-1,TRBV28,CASSPYSQEARAFF,TGTGCCAGCAGCCCGTACTCTCAGGAGGCTAGAGCTTTCTTT
NA,NA,TRBJ2-3,TRBV27,CASSSDRSPLTDTQYF,TGTGCCAGCAGTTCCGACAGGAGCCCCCTTACTGATACGCAGTATTTT
NA,NA,TRBJ1-2,TRBV14,CASSQVGVYGYTF,TGTGCCAGCAGCCAAGTGGGAGTCTATGGCTACACCTTC
NA,TRBD1,TRBJ1-1,TRBV6-5,CASFSTGDAFF,TGTGCCAGTTTTTCGACAGGGGATGCTTTCTTT
NA,NA,TRBJ2-5,TRBV5-1,CASSSGREQETQYF,TGCGCCAGCAGCTCTGGGCGGGAACAAGAGACCCAGTACTTC
NA,NA,TRBJ1-1,TRBV7-2,CASSLDWRGTEAFF,TGTGCCAGCAGCTTAGATTGGAGAGGCACTGAAGCTTTCTTT
NA,TRBD2,TRBJ2-7,TRBV27,CASSLAGVLEQYF,TGTGCCAGCAGCTTAGCGGGAGTTTTAGAGCAGTACTTC
NA,TRBD2,TRBJ2-1,TRBV27,CASSPLSGGAYSYNEQFF,TGTGCCAGCAGTCCTTTAAGCGGGGGGGCCTATTCCTACAATGAGCAGTTCTTC
NA,NA,TRBJ2-5,TRBV28,CASREPSRETQYF,TGTGCCAGCCGTGAACCAAGTCGGGAGACCCAGTACTTC
NA,TRBD1,TRBJ1-2,TRBV29-1,CSVPGGRGPSNGYTF,TGCAGCGTTCCAGGAGGCAGGGGGCCCTCCAATGGCTACACCTTC
NA,TRBD1,TRBJ2-3,TRBV7-2,CASSLVGTGDTDTQYF,TGTGCCAGCAGCTTAGTTGGGACAGGGGACACAGATACGCAGTATTTT
NA,NA,TRBJ2-1,TRBV14,CASSQDFVEQFF,TGTGCCAGCAGCCAAGATTTCGTTGAGCAGTTCTTC
many,TRBD1,TRBJ1-5,TRBV19,CASSIVQGAGPQHF,TGTGCCAGTAGTATAGTCCAGGGGGCAGGGCCCCAGCATTTT
NA,NA,TRBJ1-3,TRBV6-1,CASSELPGRLGDTIYF,TGTGCCAGCAGTGAATTGCCAGGGAGGCTCGGAGACACCATATATTTT
NA,TRBD1,TRBJ1-2,TRBV28,CASEWGQGGYGYTF,TGTGCCAGCGAGTGGGGACAGGGTGGGTATGGCTACACCTTC
NA,NA,TRBJ1-5,TRBV19,CASTPGWNQPQHF,TGTGCCAGTACCCCAGGTTGGAATCAGCCCCAGCATTTT
NA,NA,TRBJ2-3,TRBV5-1,CASSPAGQGYDTQYF,TGCGCCAGCAGCCCGGCAGGGCAGGGCTATGATACGCAGTATTTT
NA,NA,TRBJ2-2,TRBV7-8,CASSLGSGELFF,TGTGCCAGCAGCTTAGGCAGCGGGGAGCTGTTTTTT
NA,NA,TRBJ1-5,TRBV18,CASSPLRQGRPNQPQHF,TGTGCCAGCTCACCATTAAGGCAGGGCAGGCCCAATCAGCCCCAGCATTTT
NA,TRBD1,TRBJ2-3,TRBV5-1,CASGPGGDTDTQYF,TGCGCCAGCGGCCCAGGGGGTGACACAGATACGCAGTATTTT
NA,NA,TRBJ2-5,TRBV15,CATSRDHGTQYF,TGTGCCACCAGCAGAGATCACGGGACCCAGTACTTC
NA,TRBD1,TRBJ2-1,TRBV30,CAWKGQFVYNEQFF,TGTGCCTGGAAGGGACAGTTTGTTTACAATGAGCAGTTCTTC